A selection of T cell receptor beta chains follows, all from one sample in a study of blood T cells in healthy people across ages. TCRdb analysed the 5' RACE reads with MiXCR anew, one entry per CDR3 protein. This table holds 750,000 to 950,000 distinct CDR3 sequences, approximately 53% found once. What was sequenced was blood. These receptors were collected from a man of 80 years or more in good health. CDR3s leave out the opening cysteine and the closing phenylalanine or tryptophan. The order of the fields is V gene, J gene, CDR3 protein.

>TRBV6-5|TRBJ2-3
ASGRDTQY
>TRBV6-2/TRBV6-3|TRBJ1-1
ASSRGQGKENAEAF
>TRBV5-1|TRBJ1-2
ASSLEGDGYT
>TRBV3-1|TRBJ2-1
ASKRSGGYNEQF
>TRBV24-1|TRBJ2-1
ATSDTRVHEQF
>TRBV7-9|-
ASSLMRAKDEQY
>TRBV3-1|TRBJ2-1
ASSQRTSGANNEQF
>TRBV28|TRBJ2-7
ASSFRYRGYEQY
>TRBV24-1|TRBJ2-3
ATSGIRGTDTQY
>TRBV20-1|TRBJ2-1
SAPWGNEQF
>TRBV15|TRBJ2-5
ATSRGRSQETQY
>TRBV7-6|TRBJ2-1
ASSLALRRGAYNEQF
>TRBV3-1|TRBJ1-6
VSSHGGVASSPLH
>TRBV7-9|TRBJ2-5
ASSLHPHDQY
>TRBV20-1|TRBJ1-4
SATPGQGGEKLF
>TRBV5-1|TRBJ2-7
ASSLPGTGTTYEQY
>TRBV27|TRBJ1-6
ASRWTGYNSPLH
>TRBV12-3/TRBV12-4|TRBJ2-7
ASRTSGSSYEQY